Each of the 25 T cell receptor beta chains below was sequenced from the same sample in a study of technical replicates of blood from a handful of donors. Profiled with immunoSEQ multiplex PCR; TCRdb holds only in-frame clones, not every one. The sample shows around 76,000 clones, 95% to 98% of them seen only once. Sequenced material: T cells isolated from PBMCs. The source of these receptors is a human donor in good health.

The chain joins TRBV6-5 to TRBJ2-7; D is possibly TRBD1 (6 bases). The germline gives CDR1 MNHEY, CDR2 SVGAGI. V was cut by 6 bases and J by 4 bases, with 16 bases left in between. The CDR3 runs 14 residues. CDR3 sequence: CASSTGTKAYEQYF. CDR3 sequence (DNA): TGTGCCAGCAGCACCGGGACAAAAGCGTACGAGCAGTACTTC.

The chain couples TRBV18 to TRBJ1-2; D remains unclear. Germline CDR1 is KGHSH and CDR2 is LQKENI. V gave up 0 bases and J gave up 2 bases, with 4 bases separating them. This CDR3 comprises 13 residues. CDR3 loop: CASSPPANYGYTF. The DNA of the CDR3 is TGTGCCAGCTCACCACCGGCCAACTATGGCTACACCTTC.

V gene TRBV29-1 combines with J gene TRBJ2-1; TRBD2 aligns across 7 bases. Germline CDR1 reads SQVTM; CDR2 reads ANQGSEA. The length of the CDR3 is 15 residues. V lost 5 bases, J lost 0 bases, and 7 bases stayed unmatched. This chain's CDR3 is CSVWLAESSYNEQFF. DNA of the CDR3: TGCAGCGTTTGGCTAGCGGAAAGCTCCTACAATGAGCAGTTCTTC.

The chain joins TRBV13 to TRBJ2-5, with a weak D call TRBD1 (5 bases). This CDR3 has 14 residues. Germline-derived CDR1 and CDR2 are PRHDT and FYEKMQ (reference sequence). Trimming removed 3 bases at V and 2 bases at J, with 10 bases between. The CDR3: CASSLTVTQETQYF. The CDR3 DNA is TGTGCCAGCAGCTTGACAGTTACTCAAGAGACCCAGTACTTC.

The chain has TRBV19 and TRBJ1-5; D possibly corresponds to TRBD1 (6 bases). This CDR3 contains 16 residues. Germline V CDR1 and CDR2: LNHDA, SQIVND (reference sequence). Trimming took 6 bases from V and 5 from J, leaving 20 bases between them. The CDR3 DNA sequence: TGTGCCAGTAGGGGTTACAGGGAGGGGGAATATCAGCCCCAGCATTTT. This encodes CASRGYREGEYQPQHF.

V gene TRBV19 combines with J gene TRBJ2-7, with D tentatively TRBD1 (6 bases). Germline CDR1 and CDR2: LNHDA and SQIVND (reference sequence). The CDR3 extends over 16 amino acids. Deletions cut 3 bases from V and 2 bases from J, with 17 bases between. In nucleotides, the CDR3 is TGTGCCAGTAGTATCAAGGCAGGGGAATATCCCTACGAGCAGTACTTC. Its translation is CASSIKAGEYPYEQYF.

About this clone: Additional DNA sequences in this sample encode the identical CDR3. V is TRBV4-1 and J is TRBJ2-7; 7 bases match TRBD2. CDR1 MGHRA and CDR2 YSYEKL come from the germline V gene. With 0 bases clipped from V and 1 base from J, the junction kept 9 bases outside the gene matches. The CDR3 has 17 residues. This CDR3 is CASSQDSSSGASYEQYF. In DNA, the CDR3 is TGCGCCAGCAGCCAAGACTCATCGAGCGGGGCTTCCTACGAGCAGTACTTC.

This rearrangement joins TRBV5-6 to TRBJ2-1, with D possibly TRBD2 on 6 matching bases. V lost 0 bases, J lost 5 bases, and 15 bases lay in between. Looked up from germline, CDR1 is SGHDT and CDR2 is YYEEEE. The CDR3 spans 16 residues. CDR3 sequence: CASSLASGLSNNEQFF. The CDR3 DNA sequence: TGTGCCAGCAGCTTGGCCTCGGGACTTTCTAACAATGAGCAGTTCTTC.

This rearrangement joins TRBV30 to TRBJ2-7, with D uncertain. This CDR3 comprises 12 residues. The germline V gene has CDR1 GTSNPN and CDR2 SVGIG (reference sequence). V lost 5 bases and J 3 bases, leaving 11 bases between the germline ends. The CDR3 spells CAWGETLYEQYF. For the CDR3, the DNA is TGTGCCTGGGGAGAGACTCTCTACGAGCAGTACTTC. Complete variable domain (other parts from reference TRBV30 and TRBJ2-7): SQTIHQWPATLVQPVGSPLSLECTVEGTSNPNLYWYRQAAGRGLQLLFYSVGIGQISSEVPQNLSASRPQDRQFILSSKKLLLSDSGFYLCAWGETLYEQYFGPGTRLTVT.

V and J are TRBV27 and TRBJ1-1, with 7 bases aligning to TRBD1. From germline, CDR1 is MNHEY and CDR2 SMNVEV (reference sequence). The CDR3 consists of 14 residues. The junction had 7 bases not matched to a gene; V was cut back by 4 bases and J by 5 bases. The CDR3 spells CASSYSGGLTEAFF. The CDR3 nucleotides are TGTGCCAGCAGTTACTCAGGGGGATTGACTGAAGCTTTCTTT.

The chain employs TRBV12-5 and TRBJ2-3; D remains unclear. CDR3 length: 13 amino acids. The V end lost 4 bases, the J end lost 3 bases, and 8 bases lay between the germline ends. Germline V gene sequence: CDR1 LGHNT, CDR2 FRNRAP. The CDR3 protein is CASGSDSTDTQYF. CDR3 sequence (DNA): TGTGCTAGTGGTTCTGATAGTACAGATACGCAGTATTTT.

CDR3 sequence: CSVDLASTDTQYF. CDR3 in DNA: TGCAGCGTTGATTTGGCTTCCACAGATACGCAGTATTTT. This chain links TRBV29-1 with TRBJ2-3; D remains ambiguous. The germline V gene encodes CDR1 SQVTM and CDR2 ANQGSEA. V was trimmed by 3 bases and J by 2 bases, leaving 9 bases between them. The CDR3 is 13 amino acids.

The chain recombines TRBV4-2 with TRBJ2-3; D possibly corresponds to TRBD1 (6 bases). This CDR3 is 12 amino acids long. With 7 bases removed from V and 7 bases from J, the gap between germline ends came to 12 bases. CDR1 is LGHNA and CDR2 is YNFKEQ in the germline V gene. CDR3 coding DNA: TGTGCCAGCACCTCGGACAGATATACGCAGTATTTT. Translated: CASTSDRYTQYF.

DNA of the CDR3: TGTGCCAGTAGTACCAGAGAGGGCACTGAAGCTTTCTTT. This gives the protein CASSTREGTEAFF. The chain combines TRBV19 with TRBJ1-1; D call uncertain. Germline V lookup: CDR1 LNHDA, CDR2 SQIVND (reference sequence). The CDR3 totals 13 residues. Trimming removed 4 bases at V and 4 bases at J, with 10 bases between.

The V gene is TRBV9, the J gene TRBJ2-7, with 9 nucleotides matching TRBD1. Germline lookup yields CDR1 SGDLS and CDR2 YYNGEE. After removal of 3 bases from V and 0 bases from J, the junction contained 7 bases not matched to a gene. The CDR3 is 16 amino acids. This CDR3 reads CASSALPDRGSYEQYF. The CDR3 coding sequence is TGTGCCAGCAGCGCCCTCCCGGACAGGGGCTCCTACGAGCAGTACTTC.

The chain combines TRBV10-1 with TRBJ2-1; 9 bases are shared with TRBD2. Germline V gives CDR1 WNHNN, CDR2 SYGVQD (reference sequence). The trim removed 2 bases at V and 4 bases at J, leaving 3 bases unmatched. This CDR3 is built from 15 residues. The CDR3 here is CASSEEAGGYNEQFF. In DNA, the CDR3 is TGCGCCAGCAGTGAGGAGGCGGGAGGGTACAATGAGCAGTTCTTC.

The V and J genes are TRBV4-1 and TRBJ2-7; 7 bases are a match to TRBD1. The germline gives CDR1 MGHRA, CDR2 YSYEKL. There are 14 residues in the CDR3. V dropped 3 bases and J dropped 2; count of bases not matched to a gene: 4. The CDR3 loop is CASSHDRGPYEQYF. The CDR3 DNA follows: TGCGCCAGCAGCCACGATAGGGGGCCCTACGAGCAGTACTTC.

V is TRBV5-4 and J is TRBJ2-5; D unresolved. Germline V gene lookup returns CDR1 SGHNT and CDR2 YYREEE (reference sequence). V gave up 5 bases and J gave up 3 bases, with 11 bases separating them. This CDR3 contains 13 residues. Here the CDR3 DNA reads TGTGCCAGCAGGGCTGACTTGAAAGAGACCCAGTACTTC. Protein: CASRADLKETQYF.

The chain employs TRBV13 and TRBJ2-5; TRBD1 matches at 9 bases. This CDR3 comprises 14 residues. V gave up 5 bases and J gave up 5 bases; unmatched junction bases: 6. Germline V gene sequence: CDR1 PRHDT, CDR2 FYEKMQ (reference sequence). CDR3 bases: TGTGCCAGCAGCAACTGGACAGGGGACGAGACCCAGTACTTC. Translated: CASSNWTGDETQYF.

V is TRBV11-3 and J is TRBJ2-2, with D possibly TRBD1 on 5 matching bases. Trimming stripped 2 bases from V and 5 bases from J, with 6 bases between. The CDR3 is made up of 13 amino acids. Germline V gene data show CDR1 as SGHNT and CDR2 as YENEEA. The CDR3 loop is CASSLYRTGELFF. CDR3 in DNA: TGTGCCAGCAGCTTATACAGGACCGGGGAGCTGTTTTTT.

This chain joins TRBV14 and TRBJ2-5, with 9 bases matching TRBD1. V was pared by 2 bases and J by 5 bases, with 6 bases of the junction left unmatched. This CDR3 spans 15 amino acids. Looked up from germline, CDR1 is SGHDN and CDR2 is FVKESK. This CDR3 reads CASSQLGQGRETQYF. The CDR3 nucleotides read TGTGCCAGCAGCCAACTCGGACAGGGGAGGGAGACCCAGTACTTC.

This clone came up once. The chain has TRBV27 and TRBJ1-5; 7 nucleotides align to TRBD1. In germline, CDR1 is MNHEY, CDR2 SMNVEV (reference sequence). This CDR3 comprises 15 residues. V trimming: 5 bases; J trimming: 4 bases; junction bases outside the gene matches: 8. The CDR3 DNA sequence: TGTGCCAGCAGTCCACAACAGGGGAGAAATCAGCCCCAGCATTTT. It is translated as CASSPQQGRNQPQHF.

The chain combines TRBV10-3 with TRBJ2-7; 12 positions agree with TRBD2. Germline loops: CDR1 ENHRY, CDR2 SYGVKD. The V and J ends lost 10 bases and 2 bases, in that order; junction bases with no gene match: 6. This CDR3 has 14 amino acids. CDR3 protein: CATKLAGGPYEQYF. The CDR3 DNA reads as TGTGCCACCAAACTAGCGGGAGGACCCTACGAGCAGTACTTC.

V and J are TRBV6-5 and TRBJ2-5, with D possibly matching TRBD1 (5 bases). The CDR3 covers 14 residues. Germline CDR1 reads MNHEY; CDR2 reads SVGAGI. V lost 5 bases, J lost 1 base, and 11 bases lay in between. DNA for the CDR3: TGTGCCAGCAGTGCGAGACAGATCCAAGAGACCCAGTACTTC. This gives the protein CASSARQIQETQYF.

The chain has TRBV25-1 and TRBJ1-1, with D hard to call. Trimming removed 7 bases from V and 5 bases from J, with 14 bases in between. The CDR3 has 13 amino acids. CDR1 and CDR2 from the germline V gene are MGHDK and SYGVNS. The CDR3 sequence: CASTPAGSTEAFF. CDR3 coding DNA: TGTGCCAGCACCCCCGCGGGGTCAACTGAAGCTTTCTTT.